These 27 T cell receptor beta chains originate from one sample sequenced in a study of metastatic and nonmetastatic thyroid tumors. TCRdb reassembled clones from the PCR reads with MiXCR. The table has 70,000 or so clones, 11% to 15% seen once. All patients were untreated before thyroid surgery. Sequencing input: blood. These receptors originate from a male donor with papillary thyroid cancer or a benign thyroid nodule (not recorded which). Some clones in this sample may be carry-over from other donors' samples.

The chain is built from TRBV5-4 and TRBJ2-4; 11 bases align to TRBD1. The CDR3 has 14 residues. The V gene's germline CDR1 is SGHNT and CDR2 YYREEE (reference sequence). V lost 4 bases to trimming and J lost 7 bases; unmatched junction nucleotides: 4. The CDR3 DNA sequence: TGTGCCAGCAGCACCCGGACAGGGGGCAACATTCAGTACTTC. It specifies CASSTRTGGNIQYF.

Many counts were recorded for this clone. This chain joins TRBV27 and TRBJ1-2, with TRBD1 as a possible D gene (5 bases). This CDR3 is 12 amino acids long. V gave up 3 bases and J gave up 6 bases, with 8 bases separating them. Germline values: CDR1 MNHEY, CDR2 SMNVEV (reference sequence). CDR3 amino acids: CASSFGGNGYTF. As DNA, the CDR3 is TGTGCCAGCAGTTTCGGGGGGAATGGCTACACCTTC.

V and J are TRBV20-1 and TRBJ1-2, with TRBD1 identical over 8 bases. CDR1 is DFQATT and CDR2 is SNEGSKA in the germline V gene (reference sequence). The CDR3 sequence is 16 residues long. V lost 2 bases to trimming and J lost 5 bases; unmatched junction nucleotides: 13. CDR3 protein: CSARPRPGQGTYGYTF. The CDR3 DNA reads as TGCAGTGCTAGACCGCGTCCTGGACAGGGTACGTATGGCTACACCTTC.

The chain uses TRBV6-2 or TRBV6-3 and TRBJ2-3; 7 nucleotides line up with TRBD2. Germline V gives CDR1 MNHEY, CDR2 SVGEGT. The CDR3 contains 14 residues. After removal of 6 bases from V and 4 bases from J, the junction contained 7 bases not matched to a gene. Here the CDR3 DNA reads TGTGCCAGCAGCCGTGGACTAGTTCCAGATACGCAGTATTTT. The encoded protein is CASSRGLVPDTQYF.

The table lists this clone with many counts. CDR3 amino acids: CASSLNSGNPSYEQYF. For the CDR3, the DNA is TGCGCCAGCAGCCTGAATAGCGGCAACCCCTCCTACGAGCAGTACTTC. The rearrangement joins TRBV5-1 to TRBJ2-7; weak D call: TRBD2 (6 bases). V was trimmed by 4 bases and J by 0 bases, leaving 17 bases between them. This CDR3 has 16 amino acids. Germline V gene lookup returns CDR1 SGHRS and CDR2 YFSETQ.

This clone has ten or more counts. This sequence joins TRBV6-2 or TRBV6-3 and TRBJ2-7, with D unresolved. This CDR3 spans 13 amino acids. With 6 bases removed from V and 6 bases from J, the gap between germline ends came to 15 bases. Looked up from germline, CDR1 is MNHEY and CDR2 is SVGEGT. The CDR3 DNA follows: TGTGCCAGCAGCTCCCCCCCTGTAGGCGAGCAGTACTTC. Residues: CASSSPPVGEQYF.

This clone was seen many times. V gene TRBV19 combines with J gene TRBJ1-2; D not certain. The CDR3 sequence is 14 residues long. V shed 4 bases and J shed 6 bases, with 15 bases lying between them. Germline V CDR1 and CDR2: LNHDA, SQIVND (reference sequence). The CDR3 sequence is CASSTLTIAHGYTF. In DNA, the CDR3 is TGTGCCAGTAGTACGCTGACAATTGCCCATGGCTACACCTTC.

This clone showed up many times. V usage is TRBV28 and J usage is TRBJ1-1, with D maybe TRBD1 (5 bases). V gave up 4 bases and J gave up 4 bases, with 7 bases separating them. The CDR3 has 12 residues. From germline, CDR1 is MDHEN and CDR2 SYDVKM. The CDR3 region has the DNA TGTGCCAGCAGTTCGCAGGGCACTGAAGCTTTCTTT. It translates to CASSSQGTEAFF.

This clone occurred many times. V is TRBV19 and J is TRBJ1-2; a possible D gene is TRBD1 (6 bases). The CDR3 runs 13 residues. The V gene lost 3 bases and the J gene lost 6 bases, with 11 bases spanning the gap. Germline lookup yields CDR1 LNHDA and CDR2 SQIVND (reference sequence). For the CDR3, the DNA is TGTGCCAGTAGTATCGGGGGCAATGATGGCTACACCTTC. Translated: CASSIGGNDGYTF.

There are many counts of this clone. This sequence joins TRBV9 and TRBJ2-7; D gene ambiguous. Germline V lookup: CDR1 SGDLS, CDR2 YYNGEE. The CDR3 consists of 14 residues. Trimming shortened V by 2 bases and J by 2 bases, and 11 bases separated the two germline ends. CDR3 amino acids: CASSVRITTYEQYV. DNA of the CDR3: TGTGCCAGCAGCGTCCGCATAACCACCTACGAGCAGTACGTC.

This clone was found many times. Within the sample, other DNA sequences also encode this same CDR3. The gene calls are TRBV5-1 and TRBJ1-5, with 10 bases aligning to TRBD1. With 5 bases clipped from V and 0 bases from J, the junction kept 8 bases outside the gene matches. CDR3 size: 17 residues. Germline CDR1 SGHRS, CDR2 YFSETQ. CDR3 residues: CASRKDRGQYSNQPQHF. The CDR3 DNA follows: TGCGCCAGCAGGAAAGACAGGGGGCAATATAGCAATCAGCCCCAGCATTTT.

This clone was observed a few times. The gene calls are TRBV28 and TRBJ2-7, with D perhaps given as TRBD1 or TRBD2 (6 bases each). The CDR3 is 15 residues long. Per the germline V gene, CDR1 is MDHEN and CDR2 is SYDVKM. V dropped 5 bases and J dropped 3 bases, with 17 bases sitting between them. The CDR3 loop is CASSGRTVNIYEQYF. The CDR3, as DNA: TGTGCCAGCAGTGGGAGGACAGTAAACATCTACGAGCAGTACTTC.

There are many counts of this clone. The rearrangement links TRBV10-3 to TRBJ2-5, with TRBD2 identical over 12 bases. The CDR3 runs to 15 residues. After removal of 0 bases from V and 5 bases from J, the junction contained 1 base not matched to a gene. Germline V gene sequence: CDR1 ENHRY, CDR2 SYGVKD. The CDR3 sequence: CAISESTSGRETQYF. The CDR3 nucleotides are TGTGCCATCAGTGAGTCTACTAGCGGGAGGGAGACCCAGTACTTC.

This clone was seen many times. The CDR3 protein is CASSLGSGYNEQFF. In DNA form, the CDR3 reads TGTGCCAGCAGTTTAGGGTCGGGGTACAATGAGCAGTTCTTC. This chain connects TRBV27 to TRBJ2-1, with a possible D match to TRBD2 (5 bases). CDR3 size: 14 residues. The V and J ends lost 2 bases and 4 bases respectively, with 9 bases between them. The V gene's germline CDR1 is MNHEY and CDR2 SMNVEV (reference sequence).

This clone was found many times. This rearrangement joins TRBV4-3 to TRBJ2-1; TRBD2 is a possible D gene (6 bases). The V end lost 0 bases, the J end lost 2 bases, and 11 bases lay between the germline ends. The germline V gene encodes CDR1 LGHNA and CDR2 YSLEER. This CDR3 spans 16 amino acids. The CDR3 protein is CASSQDRGITYNEQFF. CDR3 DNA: TGCGCCAGCAGCCAAGACCGCGGGATCACCTACAATGAGCAGTTCTTC.

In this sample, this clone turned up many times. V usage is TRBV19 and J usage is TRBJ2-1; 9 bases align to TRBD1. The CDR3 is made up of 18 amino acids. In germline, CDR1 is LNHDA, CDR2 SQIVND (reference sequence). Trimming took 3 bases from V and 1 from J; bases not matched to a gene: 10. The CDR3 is CASSIRRGQGLSYNEQFF. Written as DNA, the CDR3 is TGTGCCAGTAGTATCAGACGCGGACAGGGGCTTTCCTACAATGAGCAGTTCTTC.

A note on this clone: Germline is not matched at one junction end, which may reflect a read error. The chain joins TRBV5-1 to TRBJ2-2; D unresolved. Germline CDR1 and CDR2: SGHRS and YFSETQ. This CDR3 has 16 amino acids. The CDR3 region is CAGRLGSSANTGELFF. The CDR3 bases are TGCGCCGGCAGACTGGGGTCTAGTGCGAACACCGGGGAGCTGTTTTTT.

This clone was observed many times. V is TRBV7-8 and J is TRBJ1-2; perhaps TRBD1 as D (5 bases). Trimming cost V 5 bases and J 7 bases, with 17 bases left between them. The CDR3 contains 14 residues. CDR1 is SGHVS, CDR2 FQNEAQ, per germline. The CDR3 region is CASSGPERGGGYTF. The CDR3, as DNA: TGTGCCAGCAGCGGCCCAGAGAGGGGTGGTGGCTACACCTTC.

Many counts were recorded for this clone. The CDR3 reads CASSLEGGGETQYF. CDR3 nucleotides: TGCGCCAGCAGCTTGGAAGGGGGCGGAGAGACCCAGTACTTC. V and J are TRBV5-1 and TRBJ2-5; 7 bases are shared with TRBD1. Looked up from germline, CDR1 is SGHRS and CDR2 is YFSETQ. The CDR3 runs to 14 residues. The trim removed 0 bases at V and 4 bases at J, leaving 3 bases unmatched.

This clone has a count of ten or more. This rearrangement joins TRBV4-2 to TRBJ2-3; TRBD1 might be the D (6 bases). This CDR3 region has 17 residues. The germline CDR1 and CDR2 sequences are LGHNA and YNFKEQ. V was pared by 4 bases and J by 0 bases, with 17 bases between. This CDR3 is CASSLQGWGSSTDTQYF. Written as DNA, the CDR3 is TGTGCCAGCAGCCTCCAGGGGTGGGGGTCTAGCACAGATACGCAGTATTTT.

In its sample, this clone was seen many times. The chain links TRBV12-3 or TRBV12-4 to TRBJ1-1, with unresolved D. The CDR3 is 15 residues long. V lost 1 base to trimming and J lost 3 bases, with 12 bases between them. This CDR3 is CASSLEKGSDTEAFF. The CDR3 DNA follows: TGTGCCAGCAGTTTAGAAAAAGGGTCGGACACTGAAGCTTTCTTT.

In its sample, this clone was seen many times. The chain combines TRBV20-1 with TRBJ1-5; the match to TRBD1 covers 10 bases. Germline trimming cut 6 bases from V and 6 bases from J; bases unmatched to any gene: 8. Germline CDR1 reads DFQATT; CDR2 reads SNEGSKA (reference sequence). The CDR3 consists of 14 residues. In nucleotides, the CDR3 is TGCAGTGCCCCGGGGACAGGGGCTACTCAGCCCCAGCATTTT. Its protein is CSAPGTGATQPQHF.

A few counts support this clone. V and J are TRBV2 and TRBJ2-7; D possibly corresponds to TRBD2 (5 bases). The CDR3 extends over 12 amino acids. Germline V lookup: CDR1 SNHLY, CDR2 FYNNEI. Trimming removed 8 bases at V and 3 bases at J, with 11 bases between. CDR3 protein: CASLDRGYEQYF. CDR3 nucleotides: TGTGCCAGCCTAGATCGGGGCTACGAGCAGTACTTC.

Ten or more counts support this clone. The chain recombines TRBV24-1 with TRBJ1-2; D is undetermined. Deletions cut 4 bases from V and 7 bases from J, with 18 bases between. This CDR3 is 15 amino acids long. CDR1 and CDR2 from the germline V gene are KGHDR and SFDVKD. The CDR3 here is CATSDPTQGLGGYTF. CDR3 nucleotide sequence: TGTGCCACCAGTGACCCGACGCAAGGGCTTGGTGGCTACACCTTC.

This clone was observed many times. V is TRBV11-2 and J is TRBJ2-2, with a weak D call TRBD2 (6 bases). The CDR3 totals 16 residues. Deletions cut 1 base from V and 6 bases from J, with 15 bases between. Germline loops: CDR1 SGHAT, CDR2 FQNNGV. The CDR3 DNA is TGTGCCAGCAGCTTAGGACTAGTAGGATTCGCCGGGGAGCTGTTTTTT. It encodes CASSLGLVGFAGELFF.

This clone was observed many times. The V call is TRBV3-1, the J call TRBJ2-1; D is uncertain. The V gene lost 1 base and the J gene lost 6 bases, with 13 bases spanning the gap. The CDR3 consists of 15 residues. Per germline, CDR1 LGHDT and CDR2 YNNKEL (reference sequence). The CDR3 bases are TGTGCCAGCAGCCAAGGTACAAATGCGATCAATGAGCAGTTCTTC. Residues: CASSQGTNAINEQFF.

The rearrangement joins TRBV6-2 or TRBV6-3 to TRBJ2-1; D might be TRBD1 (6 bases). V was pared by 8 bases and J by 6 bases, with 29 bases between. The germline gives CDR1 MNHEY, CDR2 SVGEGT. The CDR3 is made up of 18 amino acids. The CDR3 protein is CASAGRVQKKPDSNEQFF. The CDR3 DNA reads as TGTGCCAGCGCGGGTAGGGTGCAGAAAAAACCGGACAGCAATGAGCAGTTCTTC.